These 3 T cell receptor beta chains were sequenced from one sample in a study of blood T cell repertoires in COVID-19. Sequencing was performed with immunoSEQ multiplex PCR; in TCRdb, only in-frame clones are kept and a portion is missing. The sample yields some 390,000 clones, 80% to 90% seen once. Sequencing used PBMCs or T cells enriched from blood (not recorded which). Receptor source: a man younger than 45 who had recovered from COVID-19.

The CDR3 here is CASSLNQGRSEQYF. Here the CDR3 DNA reads TGTGCCAGCAGCTTAAATCAGGGCAGGAGCGAGCAGTACTTC. This chain links TRBV11-2 with TRBJ2-7, with D possibly matching TRBD1 (5 bases). The length of the CDR3 is 14 residues. Deletions cut 2 bases from V and 6 bases from J, with 14 bases between. Germline lookup yields CDR1 SGHAT and CDR2 FQNNGV.

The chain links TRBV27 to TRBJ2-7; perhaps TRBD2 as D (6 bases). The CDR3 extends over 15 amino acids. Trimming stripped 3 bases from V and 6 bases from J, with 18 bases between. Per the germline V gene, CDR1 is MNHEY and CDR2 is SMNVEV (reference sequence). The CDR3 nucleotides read TGTGCCAGCAGTTTTGGGGACCGGGAGACGGGCGAGCAGTACTTC. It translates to CASSFGDRETGEQYF.

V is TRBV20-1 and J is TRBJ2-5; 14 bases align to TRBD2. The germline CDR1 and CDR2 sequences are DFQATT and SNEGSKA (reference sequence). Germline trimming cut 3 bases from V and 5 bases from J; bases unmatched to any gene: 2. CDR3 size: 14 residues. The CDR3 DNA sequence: TGCAGTGCTAGTCGGACTAGCGGGAGGGAGACCCAGTACTTC. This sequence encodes CSASRTSGRETQYF.